This note documents a single TCR beta chain sequence. Germline-derived CDR1 and CDR2 are MGHRA and YSYEKL. CDR3 length: 13 amino acids. Using its own MiXCR run on the PCR reads, TCRdb lists one record per CDR3 protein. The sample includes some 2,800 distinct CDR3 sequences, about 45% of them seen just once. The data were obtained in a study of immune characterization of retroperitoneal liposarcoma. Sequences were obtained from tumor tissue. The origin of this receptor is a male donor with retroperitoneal liposarcoma. V gene TRBV4-1 combines with J gene TRBJ2-5; D remains ambiguous. The DNA end favors TRBJ2-1, so the J call may be wrong. The CDR3 nucleotides are TGCGCCAGCAGCCTGGGCGCAAGTAATGAGCAGTTCTTC. This encodes CASSLGASNEQFF.